The clone carrying this TCR beta chain was detected ten times or more. Its target is unknown. TCRdb fed the reads into MiXCR, producing one record per CDR3 protein. The repertoire holds 50,000 or so distinct CDR3 sequences, with more than 20% as singletons. The data stem from a study of T cell repertoires in cytomegalovirus infection. Findings and limits, study-wide: Dominant in the ex vivo response were TCR beta clonotypes restricted by HLA-C and specific for CMV.

V lost 3 bases, J lost 1 base, and 6 bases lay in between. This CDR3 is built from 13 residues. Germline CDR1 reads MNHEY; CDR2 reads SVGAGI. The source is a human donor in good health (CMV status not recorded). Some clones in this sample may be carry-over from other donors' samples. The sequencing sample was made of PBMCs, sequenced either directly or after in vitro stimulation (not recorded which). V gene TRBV6-5 combines with J gene TRBJ1-1, with no clear D. CDR3 region: CASSYEGNTEAFF. CDR3 coding DNA: TGTGCCAGCAGTTATGAGGGGAACACTGAAGCTTTCTTT.